This is a list of T cell receptor beta chains from one sample in a study of OX40 agonist ivuxolimab in advanced cancers. Produced via immunoSEQ multiplex PCR; TCRdb's table is partial and in-frame only. This sample yields about 61,000 clones, of which 70% to 90% are seen a single time; approximately 0.32% belongs to the top ten. The sample here was CD4+ or CD8+ T cells sorted from blood, taken in a trial of the OX40 agonist ivuxolimab. The receptors stem from an adult with an advanced solid tumor such as melanoma, head and neck, liver or kidney cancer. CDR3s include the opening cysteine and the closing phenylalanine or tryptophan. A D gene is named only where the DNA matches it firmly. Not all rows give a size; the values are once, few, many and, for expanded clones, a class.

clone_size cdr3_length j_call v_call d_call cdr3_nt cdr3_aa
NA 16 TRBJ1-3 TRBV6-6 NA TGTGCCACCGGGCGGGGGGCGACCAACTCTGGAAACACCATATATTTT CATGRGATNSGNTIYF
NA 16 TRBJ1-2 TRBV19 TRBD1 TGTGCCAGTAGTCGGACCCGGGCGGGACAGAACTATGGCTACACCTTC CASSRTRAGQNYGYTF
NA 14 TRBJ2-2 TRBV5-8 NA TGTGCCAGCAGCTTCCGGGAAAACACCGGGGAGCTGTTTTTT CASSFRENTGELFF
NA 16 TRBJ2-2 TRBV19 TRBD2 TGTGCCAGTAGTATAGGTTGGCGGGGGGTCACCGGGGAGCTGTTTTTT CASSIGWRGVTGELFF
NA 14 TRBJ1-1 TRBV5-6 NA TGTGCCAGCAGCCCTTTGACAGGCTCCCCTGTAGCTTTCTTT CASSPLTGSPVAFF
once 14 TRBJ1-2 TRBV6-6 NA TGTGCCAGCAGTTACCTCCCAGGAAACTATGGCTACACCTTC CASSYLPGNYGYTF
NA 14 TRBJ1-2 TRBV11-3 TRBD1 TGTGCCAGCAGCTCAATCAGGGGGCCGTATGGCTACACCTTC CASSSIRGPYGYTF
NA 16 TRBJ1-4 TRBV27 NA TGTGCCAGCAGTTATAGGACAGCCCGAAGTCGGTCAGAGCTGTTTTTT CASSYRTARSRSELFF
NA 11 TRBJ2-5 TRBV2 NA TGTGCCAGCAAGTCTAGAGAGACCCAGTACTTC CASKSRETQYF
NA 15 TRBJ1-2 TRBV7-8 NA TGTGCCAGCAGCTCCGACAGACGGCCCCCCTATGGCTACACCTTC CASSSDRRPPYGYTF
NA 15 TRBJ2-3 TRBV9 TRBD2 TGTGCCAGCAGCGTGGGGCTAGCGGGCACAGATACGCAGTATTTT CASSVGLAGTDTQYF
NA 11 TRBJ1-1 TRBV30 TRBD1 TGTGCCTGTCGAGGGGGCTCTGAAGCTTTCTTT CACRGGSEAFF
NA 14 TRBJ2-7 TRBV7-2 NA TGTGCCAGCAGCTTAGTTGTCAGGGCGCCCGAGCAGTACTTC CASSLVVRAPEQYF
NA 16 TRBJ2-1 TRBV4-3 TRBD2 TGCGCCAGCAGCCAAGCACTAGCGGGGGCGAACAATGAGCAGTTCTTC CASSQALAGANNEQFF
NA 17 TRBJ1-3 TRBV4-3 TRBD1 TGCGCCAGCAGCCACCCACAGGGGGCTAACTCTGGAAACACCATATATTTT CASSHPQGANSGNTIYF
once 19 TRBJ1-2 TRBV21-1 NA TGTGCCAGCAGCAAAGAATCTCCCCCGGGCCAGGGCATTAACTATGGCTACACCTTC CASSKESPPGQGINYGYTF
NA 15 TRBJ1-3 TRBV30 TRBD1 TGTGCCTGGCAATTACAGGGGGTCACTGGAAACACCATATATTTT CAWQLQGVTGNTIYF
NA 15 TRBJ2-5 TRBV7-2 NA TGTGCCAGCAGCTCGGGACGGCTCCCTCAAGAGACCCAGTACTTC CASSSGRLPQETQYF
NA 15 TRBJ2-1 TRBV7-2 NA TGTGCCAGCAGCTTAGAGGGGGGGCGGTCCAATGAGCAGTTCTTC CASSLEGGRSNEQFF
NA 19 TRBJ1-2 TRBV12-2 NA TGTGCAAGTCGCTTACCGTACTTAGCTGGGACAGGAAAAAACTATGGCTACACCTTC CASRLPYLAGTGKNYGYTF
NA 12 TRBJ1-2 TRBV6-1 NA TGTGCCAGCAAGAGCGATAACTATGGCTACACCTTC CASKSDNYGYTF
once 17 TRBJ2-7 TRBV18 TRBD2 TGTGCCAGCTCAAAAGGGACTAGCGGGGGGCTAACCTACGAGCAGTACTTC CASSKGTSGGLTYEQYF
NA 17 TRBJ1-1 TRBV19 TRBD1 TGTGCCAGTAGTAAAGGACGGGGGACAGGGATTGGCACTGAAGCTTTCTTT CASSKGRGTGIGTEAFF
NA 14 TRBJ2-1 TRBV21-1 NA TGTGCCAGCAGCAAAGTCCCCACCTACAATGAGCAGTTCTTC CASSKVPTYNEQFF
NA 15 TRBJ1-5 TRBV2 NA TGTGCCAGCAGGGGCGTGCAGACTAGCAATCAGCCCCAGCATTTT CASRGVQTSNQPQHF
NA 17 TRBJ1-2 TRBV7-2 TRBD1 TGTGCCAGCAGTCTAGCCCGGGACAGGGGGCCAGCCGCTGGCTACACCTTC CASSLARDRGPAAGYTF
NA 14 TRBJ2-3 TRBV6-5 TRBD2 TGTGCCAGCAACACAGCGGGGCTCACAGATACGCAGTATTTT CASNTAGLTDTQYF
NA 14 TRBJ2-4 TRBV5-8 NA TGTGCCAGCAGCTTGGCCGGACTTGTGGGGCTCCTGAACTTC CASSLAGLVGLLNF
few 15 TRBJ2-3 TRBV15 TRBD1 TGTGCCACCAGCAGCCTAGGGACAGCCACAGATACGCAGTATTTT CATSSLGTATDTQYF
NA 13 TRBJ1-5 TRBV4-1 NA TGCGCCAGCAGCCAAGGGGGATATCAGCCCCAGCATTTT CASSQGGYQPQHF
once 17 TRBJ1-6 TRBV7-2 TRBD1 TGTGCCAGCAGCTTAGACGGGGCAGGGGGCGCTGGGTCACCCCTCCACTTT CASSLDGAGGAGSPLHF
NA 14 TRBJ1-4 TRBV19 NA TGTGCCAGTAGTATGTCAGAACGGAGGGAAAAACTGTTTTTT CASSMSERREKLFF
few 15 TRBJ2-5 TRBV5-4 TRBD2 TGTGCCAGCAGCTTTGTTAGCGGGGGGGATGGGACCCAGTACTTC CASSFVSGGDGTQYF
NA 15 TRBJ2-3 TRBV6-1 TRBD1 TGTGCCAGCAGTGACGGACAGGGTTTCCGGGATACGCAGTATTTT CASSDGQGFRDTQYF
NA 15 TRBJ2-5 TRBV10-3 NA TGTGCCATCAGTGGGGGACAATCGGTTCAAGAGACCCAGTACTTC CAISGGQSVQETQYF
NA 15 TRBJ1-3 TRBV7-2 NA TGTGCCAGCAGCTTAGTGTCGGGGCTAAGGAACACCATATATTTT CASSLVSGLRNTIYF
once 11 TRBJ2-5 TRBV20-1 NA TGCAGTGCTAACAGCCAAGAGACCCAGTACTTC CSANSQETQYF
NA 18 TRBJ2-2 TRBV7-2 TRBD2 TGTGCCAGCAGCTTACGACTAGCGGCCTTTTCGAACACCGGGGAGCTGTTTTTT CASSLRLAAFSNTGELFF
NA 15 TRBJ1-5 TRBV5-4 NA TGTGCCAGCAGCGCGGATCCGGGGCCGAATCAGCCCCAGCATTTT CASSADPGPNQPQHF
NA 14 TRBJ1-6 TRBV7-2 NA TGTGCCAGCAGCTTAGGAGAGAGTCGACTCCCACTCCACTTT CASSLGESRLPLHF
NA 14 TRBJ2-7 TRBV5-4 NA TGTGCCAGCAGCCTCTCCGACTGGCCGGGGCAGCAGTACTTC CASSLSDWPGQQYF
NA 18 TRBJ1-4 TRBV4-3 TRBD1 TGCGCCAGCAGCCGGGAGGACAGGGTAAAATCGACTAATGAAAAACTGTTTTTT CASSREDRVKSTNEKLFF
NA 14 TRBJ1-1 TRBV5-1 NA TGCGCCAGCAGGTCGGGACATTCCAACACTGAAGCTTTCTTT CASRSGHSNTEAFF
few 14 TRBJ1-2 TRBV4-1 NA TGCGCCAGCAGCCAAGAGGACGGACGCTATGGCTACACCTTC CASSQEDGRYGYTF
NA 14 TRBJ2-2 TRBV19 NA TGTGCCAGTAGTCAGACAGATAACACCGGGGAGCTGTTTTTT CASSQTDNTGELFF
NA 14 TRBJ2-7 TRBV27 TRBD1 TGTGCCAGCAGTTCTTTGGACAGGTCGTGGGAGCAGTACTTC CASSSLDRSWEQYF
NA 13 TRBJ1-3 TRBV2 TRBD1 TGTGCCAGCGCCGGACAGGGGGGAAACACCATATATTTT CASAGQGGNTIYF
NA 15 TRBJ2-7 TRBV11-2 TRBD1 TGTGCCAGCAGCTTAGTGACAGGGGGACCCTACGAGCAGTACTTC CASSLVTGGPYEQYF
NA 14 TRBJ2-1 TRBV11-2 NA TGTGCCAGCAGCTTAGAAGACGGCTACAATGAGCAGTTCTTC CASSLEDGYNEQFF
NA 17 TRBJ1-6 TRBV21-1 NA TGTGCCAGCAGCAAAGCGCGCCCCAGGGGGGATAATTCACCCCTCCACTTT CASSKARPRGDNSPLHF
NA 13 TRBJ2-7 TRBV5-1 NA TGCGCCAGCAGCGGGGAGTTCGCGTACGAGCAGTACTTC CASSGEFAYEQYF